The T cell receptor beta chain under discussion was sequenced for a study of preoperative IRX-2 immunotherapy in early breast cancer. This clone has more than one count but fewer than ten. Produced via immunoSEQ multiplex PCR; TCRdb's table is partial and in-frame only. The sample has about 98,000 clones, just over 85% seen once; the top ten hold about 1.9%. Treatment here: preoperative locoregional IRX-2 cytokine immunotherapy. Preoperative locoregional IRX-2 cytokine immunotherapy was tested in the phase Ib source study. This CDR3 is built from 16 residues. V shed 9 bases and J 6 bases; nucleotides not matched to a gene: 11. Germline CDR1 and CDR2: LNHDA and SQIVND (reference sequence).

Here the sequenced sample was tumor tissue, taken after IRX-2 immunotherapy. The rearrangement links TRBV19 to TRBJ1-6, with 10 bases identical to TRBD1. The TCR originated in a human donor with breast cancer. CDR3 loop: CARRALRTGGNSPLHF. CDR3 DNA: TGTGCCAGGAGGGCCCTTAGGACAGGGGGTAATTCACCCCTCCACTTT.